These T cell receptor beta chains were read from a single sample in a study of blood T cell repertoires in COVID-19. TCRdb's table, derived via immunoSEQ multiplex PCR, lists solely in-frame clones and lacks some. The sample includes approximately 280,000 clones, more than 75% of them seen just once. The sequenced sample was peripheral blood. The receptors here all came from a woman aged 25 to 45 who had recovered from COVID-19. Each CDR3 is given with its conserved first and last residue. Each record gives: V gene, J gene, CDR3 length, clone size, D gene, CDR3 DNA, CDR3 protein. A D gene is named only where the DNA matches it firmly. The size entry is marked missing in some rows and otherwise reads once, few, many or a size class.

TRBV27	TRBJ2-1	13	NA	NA	TGTGCCAGCAGCCTCGACAGTTACAATGAGCAGTTCTTC	CASSLDSYNEQFF
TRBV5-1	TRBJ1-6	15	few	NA	TGCGCCAGCAGCTTGGACGTCGGGAAGTCTTCACCCCTCCACTTT	CASSLDVGKSSPLHF
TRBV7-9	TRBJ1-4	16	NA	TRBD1	TGTGCCAGCAGCTTAGTCGGGGACAGGAGTGGGGAAAAACTGTTTTTT	CASSLVGDRSGEKLFF
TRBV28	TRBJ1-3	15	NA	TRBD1	TGTGCCAGCAGACCGGGACAGGCCATTCGAAACACCATATATTTT	CASRPGQAIRNTIYF
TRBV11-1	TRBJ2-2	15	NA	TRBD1	TGTGCCAGCAGATCTAAACAGGGGCCCCTCGGGGAGCTGTTTTTT	CASRSKQGPLGELFF
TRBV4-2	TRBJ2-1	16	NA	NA	TGTGCCAGCAGCCAAGTTGGGGGAGGGGGTTCCAATGAGCAGTTCTTC	CASSQVGGGGSNEQFF
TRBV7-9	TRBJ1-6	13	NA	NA	TGTGCCAGCAGCTTAGATCAGAATTCACCCCTCCACTTT	CASSLDQNSPLHF
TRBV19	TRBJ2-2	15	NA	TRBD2	TGTGCCAGTGGATTAGCGGGAGGGGTCACCGGGGAGCTGTTTTTT	CASGLAGGVTGELFF
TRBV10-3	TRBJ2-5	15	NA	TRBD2	TGTGCCATCAGTGAGCCTAAGCGGGAGGCGGAGACCCAGTACTTC	CAISEPKREAETQYF
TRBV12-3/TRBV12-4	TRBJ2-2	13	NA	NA	TGTGCCAGCAGTTCAGGGGTACCCGGGGAGCTGTTTTTT	CASSSGVPGELFF
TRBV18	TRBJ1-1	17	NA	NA	TGTGCCAGCTCACCAGGCGGGGGGCCCGACTTGAACACTGAAGCTTTCTTT	CASSPGGGPDLNTEAFF
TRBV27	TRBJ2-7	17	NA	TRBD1	TGTGCCAGCAAGGGGGTGACAGGGTTAAACTTCTCCTACGAGCAGTACTTC	CASKGVTGLNFSYEQYF
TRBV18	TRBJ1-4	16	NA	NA	TGTGCCAGCTCACCACTTCGGGAGCTGCCTACGGAAAAACTGTTTTTT	CASSPLRELPTEKLFF
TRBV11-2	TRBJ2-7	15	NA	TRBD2	TGTGCCAGCAGCATGACCGGGACTAGCGGCTACGAGCAGTACTTC	CASSMTGTSGYEQYF
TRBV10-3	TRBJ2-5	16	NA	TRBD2	TGTGCCATCAGTGAGCCCGGGACTAGCGGGGAAGAGACCCAGTACTTC	CAISEPGTSGEETQYF
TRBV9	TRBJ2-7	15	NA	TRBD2	TGTGCCAGCAGCGTAGAGTGGCGGGGGGCCTACGAGCAGTACTTC	CASSVEWRGAYEQYF
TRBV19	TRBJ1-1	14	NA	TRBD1	TGTGCCAGTAGCGATGACAGGGCGAACACTGAAGCTTTCTTT	CASSDDRANTEAFF
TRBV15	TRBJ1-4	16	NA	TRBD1	TGTGCCACCAGCAGCGTTCGGACAGGGGGAATCCCAAAACTGTTTTTT	CATSSVRTGGIPKLFF
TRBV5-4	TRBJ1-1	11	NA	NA	TGTGCCAGCAGCCGGAACACTGAAGCTTTCTTT	CASSRNTEAFF
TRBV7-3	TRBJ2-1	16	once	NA	TGTGCCAGCAGCCTAACAACTCGAACTCAAAGCAATGAGCAGTTCTTC	CASSLTTRTQSNEQFF
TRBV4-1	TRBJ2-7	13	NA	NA	TGCGCCAGCAGCCAAGGCCCGCGCTACGAGCAGTACTTC	CASSQGPRYEQYF
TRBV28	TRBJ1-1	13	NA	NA	TGTGCCGCGGATGGGGAGTGGGGCACTGAAGCTTTCTTT	CAADGEWGTEAFF
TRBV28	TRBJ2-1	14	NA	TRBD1	TGTGCCACCTCGGACAGGGGGTTACACAATGAGCAGTTCTTC	CATSDRGLHNEQFF
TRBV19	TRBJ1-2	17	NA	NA	TGTGCCAGTAGTATCGTCGGGACACTCCCGACCGGCCATGGCTACACCTTC	CASSIVGTLPTGHGYTF
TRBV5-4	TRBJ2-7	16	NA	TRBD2	TGTGCCAGCAGCGGAAATAGCGGGAGTGGGTCCTACGAGCAGTACTTC	CASSGNSGSGSYEQYF
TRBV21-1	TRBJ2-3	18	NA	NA	TGTGCCAGCCCCGTGAAGGACTGGGGGCGTGAGTCGATTGATACGCAGTATTTT	CASPVKDWGRESIDTQYF
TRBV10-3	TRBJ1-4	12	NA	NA	TGTGCCATACAGGACAGAGATGAAAAACTGTTTTTT	CAIQDRDEKLFF
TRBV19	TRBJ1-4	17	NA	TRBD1	TGTGCCAGTAGTATGGGACAGGGGGCGCGAGTGTATGAAAAACTGTTTTTT	CASSMGQGARVYEKLFF
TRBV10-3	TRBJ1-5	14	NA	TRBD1	TGTGCCACCTTGGACAGGGTGGGCAATCAGCCCCAGCATTTT	CATLDRVGNQPQHF
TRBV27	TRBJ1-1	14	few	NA	TGTGCCAGCAGGCGTTTGAACGGGAACACTGAAGCTTTCTTT	CASRRLNGNTEAFF
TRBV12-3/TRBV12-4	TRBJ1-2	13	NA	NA	TGTGCCAGCAGTTTCGAGGATAACTATGGCTACACCTTC	CASSFEDNYGYTF
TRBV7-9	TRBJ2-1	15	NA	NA	TGTGCCAGCAGCTTTGGCGGCAGCTCCTACAATGAGCAGTTCTTC	CASSFGGSSYNEQFF
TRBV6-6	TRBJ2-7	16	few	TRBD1	TGTGCCAGCAAAAGAAGGACAGGGAATCTCCTCTACGAGCAGTACTTC	CASKRRTGNLLYEQYF
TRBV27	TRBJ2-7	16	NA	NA	TGTGCCAGCAGGGACCACCGACAGTATGACTCCTACGAGCAGTACTTC	CASRDHRQYDSYEQYF
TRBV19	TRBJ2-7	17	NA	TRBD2	TGTGCCACCAGTCTTTCTGGTCGACTAGCGGGAGTGTACGAGCAGTACTTC	CATSLSGRLAGVYEQYF
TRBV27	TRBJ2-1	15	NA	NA	TGTGCCAGCAGTTCCCTCCCTACGACCTACAATGAGCAGTTCTTC	CASSSLPTTYNEQFF
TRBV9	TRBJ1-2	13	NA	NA	TGTGCCAGCAGCCCAGGGCGGGGCCATGGCTACACCTTC	CASSPGRGHGYTF
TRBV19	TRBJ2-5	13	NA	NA	TGTGCCACTAGGGACATCCGGGCAGAGACCCAGTACTTC	CATRDIRAETQYF
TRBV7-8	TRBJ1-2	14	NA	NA	TGTGCCACCGGCCGAGGGCAGACTAACTATGGCTACACCTTC	CATGRGQTNYGYTF
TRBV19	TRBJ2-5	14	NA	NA	TGTGCCAGTAGTATGCGGCAGCCCCAAGAGACCCAGTACTTC	CASSMRQPQETQYF
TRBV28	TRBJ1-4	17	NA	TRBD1	TGTGCCAGCAGTTTAGAACCATTTTCCAGGGGGAATGAAAAACTGTTTTTT	CASSLEPFSRGNEKLFF
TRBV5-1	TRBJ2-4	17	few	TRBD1	TGCGCCAGCAGCTTGGGTTTCGGGACAGGGCGGGGTTTAGATCAGTACTTC	CASSLGFGTGRGLDQYF
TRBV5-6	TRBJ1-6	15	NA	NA	TGTGCCAGCAGCTTATCGGGCAGGGCAGAGTCACCCCTCCACTTT	CASSLSGRAESPLHF
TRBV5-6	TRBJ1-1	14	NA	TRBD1	TGTGCCAGCAGTATACAGGCAGGGGGAACTGAAGCTTTCTTT	CASSIQAGGTEAFF
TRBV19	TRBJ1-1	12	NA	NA	TGTGCCAGCCGATTAGGGGAAACTGAAGCTTTCTTT	CASRLGETEAFF
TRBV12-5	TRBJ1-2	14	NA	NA	TGTGCTAGTGGTTCCCCTTTGGGGGAGGGCGGCTACACCTTC	CASGSPLGEGGYTF
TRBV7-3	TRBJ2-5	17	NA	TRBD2	TGTGCCAGCAGCCCCGGGACTAGCGGGAGGGCCCAAGAGACCCAGTACTTC	CASSPGTSGRAQETQYF
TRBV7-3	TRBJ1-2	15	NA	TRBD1	TGTGCCAGCAGCCCCGGACAGGATCCCAGATATGGCTACACCTTC	CASSPGQDPRYGYTF
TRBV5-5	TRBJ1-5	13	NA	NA	TGTGCCAGCAGCTTATCGAGGGATCAGCCCCAGCATTTT	CASSLSRDQPQHF
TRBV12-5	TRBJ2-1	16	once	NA	TGTGCTAGTGGTTTGGTACTGGGGAGCCCCTACAATGAGCAGTTCTTC	CASGLVLGSPYNEQFF
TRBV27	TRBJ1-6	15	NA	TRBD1	TGTGCCAGCAGTCCGACGGACAGGGGGAATTCACCCCTCCACTTT	CASSPTDRGNSPLHF
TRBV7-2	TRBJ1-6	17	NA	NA	TGTGCCAGCAGCTCCGAGCGACCCGGACATATCTTTTCGACCCTCCACTTT	CASSSERPGHIFSTLHF
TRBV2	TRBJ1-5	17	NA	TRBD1	TGTGCCAGCAGTGGTGGGACAGGGGGAAATAGCAATCAGCCCCAGCATTTT	CASSGGTGGNSNQPQHF
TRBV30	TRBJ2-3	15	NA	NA	TGTGCCTGGAGTATACAGGTTGGATACGCAGATACGCAGTATTTT	CAWSIQVGYADTQYF
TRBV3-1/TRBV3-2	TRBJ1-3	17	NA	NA	TGTGCCAGCAGCCGACGTACAGGGTCGGATTCTGGAAACACCATATATTTT	CASSRRTGSDSGNTIYF
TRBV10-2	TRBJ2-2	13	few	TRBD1	TGCGCCAGCAGGGAGACAGGGACCGGGGAGCTGTTTTTT	CASRETGTGELFF
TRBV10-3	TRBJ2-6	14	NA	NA	TGTGCCATCAGTGGCGAGTTTCTTGCCAACGTCCTGACTTTC	CAISGEFLANVLTF
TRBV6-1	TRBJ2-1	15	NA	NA	TGTGCCAGCAGACCCCCCGGGAGCTCCTACAATGAGCAGTTCTTC	CASRPPGSSYNEQFF
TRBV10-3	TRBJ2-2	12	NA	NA	TGTGCCATTCCGCGGGACACCGGGGAGCTGTTTTTT	CAIPRDTGELFF
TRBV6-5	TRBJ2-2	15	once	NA	TGTGCCAGCAGACTGTCGAGGACGAACACCGGGGAGCTGTTTTTT	CASRLSRTNTGELFF